This T cell receptor beta chain appears in the sequencing data of a study of CD8+CD57+ T cells in acquired aplastic anemia. Background on the study: Sorted CD4+ plus CD8+ cells gave DNA averaging roughly 3.2 ug. Among healthy donors, CD4+ cells averaged approximately 10 million reads. Overall study findings and caveats: Statistical testing detected no significant gap in CD8+ Simpson's diversity between patients and controls. Patients and controls shared about 30 CD8+ CDR3 sequences.

As to this clonotype: Antigen specificity is unknown.

Genomic DNA constituted the template upon which TCR beta VDJ and CDR3 profiling was performed. MiXCR, applied by TCRdb to the reads, yields one record per CDR3 protein. The sample yields roughly 200,000 distinct CDR3 sequences, over 60% seen once. CDR3 length: 17 residues. The germline V gene has CDR1 LNHDA and CDR2 SQIVND (reference sequence). J lost 1 base, V lost 10 bases, and 17 bases had no gene match. This receptor was taken from a human donor in good health. The rearrangement uses TRBV19 and TRBJ1-1, with TRBD1 matching over 8 bases. Sequencing input: sorted CD4+, CD8+, or CD8+CD57+ T cells (not recorded which) from PBMCs. The CDR3 spells CATSAHPSDRGNTEAFF. Here the CDR3 DNA reads TGTGCCACCAGTGCCCACCCCAGTGACAGGGGGAACACTGAAGCTTTCTTT.